This entry describes one TCR beta chain. Here immunoSEQ multiplex PCR was the method, and the copy in TCRdb shows in-frame clones only, minus some. This sample has 47,000 or so clones, with approximately 90% found just once. The source of the sample is a study of T cell changes during pregnancy in multiple sclerosis. Trimming took off 2 bases at V and 5 bases at J, with 4 bases between the two ends. The germline gives CDR1 MNHNS, CDR2 SASEGT. The CDR3 spans 13 residues. This clonotype was sampled from a female donor with multiple sclerosis, enrolled in a pregnancy study. This chain links TRBV6-1 with TRBJ1-6; no firm D call. The sequences come from peripheral blood, collected in the first trimester of pregnancy. The CDR3 DNA follows: TGTGCCAGCAGTGAACAGGATAATTCACCCCTCCACTTT. Its translation is CASSEQDNSPLHF.